The clone carrying this T cell receptor beta chain turned up a few times. The data were obtained in a study of cytomegalovirus exposure and HLA in healthy donors. The PCR used 60 Vbeta and 13 Jbeta primers. Generated by immunoSEQ multiplex PCR, the TCRdb table keeps only in-frame clones and is missing some. This table has 170,000 or so clones, about four fifths appearing once. The TCR sequence derives from a girl aged 10 to 17 in good health and CMV-seropositive. What was sequenced was PBMCs.

The CDR3 reads CAATRQGSYGYTF. DNA of the CDR3: TGTGCCGCCACAAGACAGGGCAGCTATGGCTACACCTTC. V gene TRBV19 combines with J gene TRBJ1-2; 7 nucleotides align to TRBD1. This CDR3 spans 13 amino acids. The V gene's germline CDR1 is LNHDA and CDR2 SQIVND (reference sequence). The V segment lost 11 bases and the J segment 4 bases; nucleotides outside the gene matches: 10.